These 11 T cell receptor beta chains came from one sample sequenced in a study of T cell responses to AZD1222 COVID-19 vaccine. Repertoires were generated with immunoSEQ multiplex PCR, while TCRdb's copy carries only in-frame clones and drops some. The table lists tens of thousands of clones, approximately 92% of them singletons, with 9.3% in the top ten. Sequenced material: peripheral blood, taken 28 days after the second AZD1222 dose. The receptors come from an adult who received the AZD1222 COVID-19 vaccine.

The rearrangement uses TRBV27 and TRBJ1-1; D not resolved. The CDR3 consists of 15 residues. The V gene lost 6 bases and the J gene lost 1 base, with 15 bases spanning the gap. CDR1 and CDR2 from the germline V gene are MNHEY and SMNVEV (reference sequence). CDR3: CASSRSIHQNTEAFF. CDR3 nucleotides: TGTGCCAGCAGCCGATCTATCCATCAGAACACTGAAGCTTTCTTT.

This clone was seen just once. V gene TRBV19 combines with J gene TRBJ2-1, with D perhaps matching TRBD2 (5 bases). Trimming left V 8 bases short and J 4 bases short, with 6 bases between. The CDR3 covers 11 residues. Looked up from germline, CDR1 is LNHDA and CDR2 is SQIVND (reference sequence). The CDR3 nucleotides read TGTGCCAGTGCGGGTTACAATGAGCAGTTCTTC. Translated: CASAGYNEQFF. Drawing the rest from reference TRBV19 and TRBJ2-1, the complete variable domain is DGGITQSPKYLFRKEGQNVTLSCEQNLNHDAMYWYRQDPGQGLRLIYYSQIVNDFQKGDIAEGYSVSREKKESFPLTVTSAQKNPTAFYLCASAGYNEQFFGPGTRLTVL.

J is TRBJ2-7 and V is TRBV27; no reliable D call. The CDR3 is 13 residues long. Per the germline V gene, CDR1 is MNHEY and CDR2 is SMNVEV (reference sequence). Trimming stripped 1 base from V and 0 bases from J, with 4 bases between. As DNA, the CDR3 is TGTGCCAGCAGTTTATTGTACTCCTACGAGCAGTACTTC. Amino acids: CASSLLYSYEQYF.

V is TRBV7-2 and J is TRBJ2-2; 8 nucleotides line up with TRBD1. The CDR3 runs to 16 residues. J lost 2 bases, V lost 5 bases, and 7 bases had no gene match. Germline CDR1 and CDR2: SGHTA and FQGNSA. Written as DNA, the CDR3 is TGTGCCAGCAGCAGGTTGACAGGGGCCAACACCGGGGAGCTGTTTTTT. Protein sequence: CASSRLTGANTGELFF.

The chain couples TRBV19 to TRBJ2-4; D tentatively reads TRBD1 or TRBD2 (5 bases each). This CDR3 is built from 16 residues. Germline CDR1 reads LNHDA; CDR2 reads SQIVND (reference sequence). V was cut by 6 bases and J by 6 bases, with 21 bases left in between. CDR3 DNA sequence: TGTGCCAGTAGGACCGGGACGCCCGGTTTTAGAAACATTCAGTACTTC. Its translation: CASRTGTPGFRNIQYF.

This clone was detected only a few times. The rearrangement links TRBV19 to TRBJ2-2, with D unresolved. The CDR3 covers 14 residues. Germline V lookup: CDR1 LNHDA, CDR2 SQIVND (reference sequence). V was pared by 2 bases and J by 7 bases, with 11 bases between. The CDR3 DNA is TGTGCCAGTAGTATAACTCTTGCTGGCGGGGAGCTGTTTTTT. This translates into CASSITLAGGELFF.

The chain uses TRBV11-1 and TRBJ1-1; D ambiguous. Per the germline V gene, CDR1 is SGHAT and CDR2 is FQDESV (reference sequence). The CDR3 spans 15 residues. Deletions cut 2 bases from V and 4 bases from J, with 14 bases between. CDR3 coding DNA: TGTGCCAGCAGCTTACTTTTAGGGCGGGGCACTGAAGCTTTCTTT. Translation: CASSLLLGRGTEAFF. Complete variable domain (other parts from reference TRBV11-1 and TRBJ1-1): EAEVAQSPRYKITEKSQAVAFWCDPISGHATLYWYRQILGQGPELLVQFQDESVVDDSQLPKDRFSAERLKGVDSTLKIQPAELGDSAMYLCASSLLLGRGTEAFFGQGTRLTVV.

The chain recombines TRBV5-1 with TRBJ1-1; no definite D call. V lost 1 base to trimming and J lost 1 base, with 8 bases between them. The CDR3 loop spans 14 amino acids. Germline assignment: CDR1 SGHRS and CDR2 YFSETQ. CDR3 in amino acids: CASSLSWGNTEAFF. CDR3 bases: TGCGCCAGCAGCTTGTCCTGGGGGAACACTGAAGCTTTCTTT.

This clone came up once. This chain connects TRBV12-3 or TRBV12-4 to TRBJ2-1; D is undetermined. The CDR3 loop spans 12 amino acids. Trimming pared 1 base from V and 7 bases from J, leaving 5 bases between. For the CDR3, the DNA is TGTGCCAGCAGTTTAGTGGGAAATGAGCAGTTCTTC. Translation: CASSLVGNEQFF.

The chain uses TRBV20-1 and TRBJ2-1; D might be TRBD1 (6 bases). This CDR3 comprises 11 residues. Germline CDR1 is DFQATT and CDR2 is SNEGSKA (reference sequence). Trimming shortened V by 6 bases and J by 12 bases, and 15 bases separated the two germline ends. The CDR3 DNA reads TGCAGTGCCCAGGCGGAGGACAGGCAGTTCTTC. It specifies CSAQAEDRQFF.

The chain has TRBV2 and TRBJ1-1, with TRBD1 identical over 7 bases. CDR1 is SNHLY, CDR2 FYNNEI, per germline. The CDR3 contains 16 residues. V shed 5 bases, J shed 0 bases, and the junction held 9 bases outside the gene matches. The CDR3 loop is CASSSRSGQLNTEAFF. The CDR3 region has the DNA TGTGCCAGCAGTTCCAGATCGGGACAGCTGAACACTGAAGCTTTCTTT.